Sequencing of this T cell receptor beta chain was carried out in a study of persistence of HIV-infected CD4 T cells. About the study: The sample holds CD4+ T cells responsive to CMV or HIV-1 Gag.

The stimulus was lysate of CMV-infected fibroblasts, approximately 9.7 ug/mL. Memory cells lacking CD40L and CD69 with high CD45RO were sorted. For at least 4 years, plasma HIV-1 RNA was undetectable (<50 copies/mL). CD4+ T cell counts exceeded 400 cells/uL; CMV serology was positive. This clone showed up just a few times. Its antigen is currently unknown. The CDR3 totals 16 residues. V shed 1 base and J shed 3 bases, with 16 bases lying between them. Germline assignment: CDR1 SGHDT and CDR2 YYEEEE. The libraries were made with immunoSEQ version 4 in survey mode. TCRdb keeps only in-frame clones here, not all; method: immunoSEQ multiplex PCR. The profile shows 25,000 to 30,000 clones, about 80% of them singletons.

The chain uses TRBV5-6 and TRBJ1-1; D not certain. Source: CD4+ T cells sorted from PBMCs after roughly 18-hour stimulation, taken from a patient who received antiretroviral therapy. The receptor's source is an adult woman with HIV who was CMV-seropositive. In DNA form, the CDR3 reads TGTGCCAGCAGCTTGAGTTTTGTGGCAAAGGACACTGAAGCTTTCTTT. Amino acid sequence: CASSLSFVAKDTEAFF.